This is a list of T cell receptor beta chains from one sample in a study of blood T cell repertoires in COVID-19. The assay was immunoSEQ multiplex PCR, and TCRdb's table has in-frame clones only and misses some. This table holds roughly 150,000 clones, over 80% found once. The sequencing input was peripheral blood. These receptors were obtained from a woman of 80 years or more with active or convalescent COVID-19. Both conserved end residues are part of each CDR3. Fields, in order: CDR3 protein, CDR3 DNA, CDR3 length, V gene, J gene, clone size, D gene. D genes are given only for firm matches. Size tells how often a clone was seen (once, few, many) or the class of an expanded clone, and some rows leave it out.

CDR3: CASSPGTPNSGNTIYF
DNA: TGTGCCAGCTCCCCCGGGACACCGAACTCTGGAAACACCATATATTTT
length: 16
V: TRBV18
J: TRBJ1-3
size: -
D: -

CDR3: CASSPARAGGNTGELFF
DNA: TGTGCCAGCAGCCCCGCCAGGGCGGGGGGGAACACCGGGGAGCTGTTTTTT
length: 17
V: TRBV7-2
J: TRBJ2-2
size: few
D: TRBD2

CDR3: CASSAYSGGNGELFF
DNA: TGTGCCAGCAGTGCGTATTCAGGGGGCAACGGGGAGCTGTTTTTT
length: 15
V: TRBV2
J: TRBJ2-2
size: -
D: TRBD1

CDR3: CASSLLRGWEDRGTEAFF
DNA: TGTGCCAGCAGCCTACTAAGAGGTTGGGAGGACAGGGGCACTGAAGCTTTCTTT
length: 18
V: TRBV11-3
J: TRBJ1-1
size: -
D: TRBD1

CDR3: CASSLGQGFAQPQHF
DNA: TGTGCCAGCAGCTTGGGACAGGGGTTCGCGCAGCCCCAGCATTTT
length: 15
V: TRBV13
J: TRBJ1-5
size: -
D: TRBD1

CDR3: CASSLAGGPYEQYF
DNA: TGTGCCAGCAGCTTAGCAGGGGGCCCCTACGAGCAGTACTTC
length: 14
V: TRBV7-9
J: TRBJ2-7
size: -
D: TRBD1

CDR3: CASRFRDRTTDTQYF
DNA: TGTGCCAGCAGATTCCGGGACAGGACCACAGATACGCAGTATTTT
length: 15
V: TRBV2
J: TRBJ2-3
size: -
D: TRBD1

CDR3: CASGRTDTQYF
DNA: TGTGCCAGCGGGCGCACAGATACGCAGTATTTT
length: 11
V: TRBV7-2
J: TRBJ2-3
size: -
D: -

CDR3: CASSSTRDSPLHF
DNA: TGTGCCAGCAGCTCCACCCGGGATTCACCCCTCCACTTT
length: 13
V: TRBV7-9
J: TRBJ1-6
size: -
D: -

CDR3: CASSAGDTYEQYF
DNA: TGTGCCAGTAGTGCAGGGGATACCTACGAGCAGTACTTC
length: 13
V: TRBV19
J: TRBJ2-7
size: -
D: -

CDR3: CASSLMGALSYGYTF
DNA: TGTGCCAGCAGCTTAATGGGGGCCCTAAGCTATGGCTACACCTTC
length: 15
V: TRBV7-2
J: TRBJ1-2
size: few
D: -

CDR3: CSVETGGLYGYTF
DNA: TGCAGCGTGGAGACAGGAGGACTCTATGGCTACACCTTC
length: 13
V: TRBV29-1
J: TRBJ1-2
size: few
D: -

CDR3: CASSQTSTGGSGYTF
DNA: TGTGCCAGCAGCCAAACTTCAACAGGGGGCTCTGGCTACACCTTC
length: 15
V: TRBV3-1/TRBV3-2
J: TRBJ1-2
size: -
D: TRBD1

CDR3: CASASGGTDTQYF
DNA: TGTGCCTCCGCTAGCGGGGGAACAGATACGCAGTATTTT
length: 13
V: TRBV24-1
J: TRBJ2-3
size: -
D: TRBD2

CDR3: CASSGAAGPQETQYF
DNA: TGTGCCAGCAGCGGGGCAGCGGGGCCTCAAGAGACCCAGTACTTC
length: 15
V: TRBV9
J: TRBJ2-5
size: -
D: TRBD2

CDR3: CASSPRTDGQPQHF
DNA: TGTGCCAGTAGCCCTCGGACAGATGGTCAGCCCCAGCATTTT
length: 14
V: TRBV19
J: TRBJ1-5
size: -
D: -

CDR3: CASRLTGEGNQPQHF
DNA: TGTGCCAGCAGATTGACAGGGGAGGGCAATCAGCCCCAGCATTTT
length: 15
V: TRBV2
J: TRBJ1-5
size: -
D: TRBD1

CDR3: CASSTGTGGVEKLFF
DNA: TGTGCCAGTAGCACCGGGACAGGGGGAGTTGAAAAACTGTTTTTT
length: 15
V: TRBV19
J: TRBJ1-4
size: -
D: TRBD1

CDR3: CSVARENYGYTF
DNA: TGCAGCGTAGCGAGGGAGAACTATGGCTACACCTTC
length: 12
V: TRBV29-1
J: TRBJ1-2
size: -
D: -

CDR3: CASSPTAGEVLSYTF
DNA: TGTGCCAGCAGCCCAACCGCAGGGGAAGTCCTTAGCTACACCTTC
length: 15
V: TRBV11-2
J: TRBJ1-2
size: -
D: -

CDR3: CASSTGQAEGYTF
DNA: TGTGCCAGCAGCACGGGACAGGCTGAAGGCTACACCTTC
length: 13
V: TRBV6-2/TRBV6-3
J: TRBJ1-2
size: -
D: TRBD1

CDR3: CASSTRQGLNQPQHF
DNA: TGTGCCAGTAGTACCCGACAGGGTCTCAATCAGCCCCAGCATTTT
length: 15
V: TRBV19
J: TRBJ1-5
size: few
D: TRBD1

CDR3: CASSGTGGAGKQYF
DNA: TGCGCCAGCAGCGGAACGGGAGGGGCTGGAAAGCAGTACTTC
length: 14
V: TRBV4-1
J: TRBJ2-7
size: -
D: TRBD2

CDR3: CASSASGLVEVGQFF
DNA: TGTGCCAGCAGCGCATCGGGACTAGTCGAAGTAGGGCAGTTCTTC
length: 15
V: TRBV7-2
J: TRBJ2-1
size: -
D: TRBD2

CDR3: CASSWGGGETQYF
DNA: TGTGCCAGCAGTTGGGGAGGGGGGGAGACCCAGTACTTC
length: 13
V: TRBV6-5
J: TRBJ2-5
size: -
D: -

CDR3: CASKAQTNTEAFF
DNA: TGTGCCAGCAAAGCACAGACGAACACTGAAGCTTTCTTT
length: 13
V: TRBV2
J: TRBJ1-1
size: -
D: -

CDR3: CASRPTASGNTIYF
DNA: TGCGCCAGCAGACCTACAGCCTCTGGAAACACCATATATTTT
length: 14
V: TRBV4-1
J: TRBJ1-3
size: -
D: -

CDR3: CSVGTGGTPTYEQYF
DNA: TGCAGCGTTGGGACCGGGGGTACGCCTACCTACGAGCAGTACTTC
length: 15
V: TRBV29-1
J: TRBJ2-7
size: -
D: -

CDR3: CASSSQGFNEQFF
DNA: TGTGCCAGCAGCTCACAGGGGTTCAATGAGCAGTTCTTC
length: 13
V: TRBV6-5
J: TRBJ2-1
size: -
D: TRBD1

CDR3: CASSIGGTVNQPQHF
DNA: TGTGCCAGTAGTATAGGGGGGACAGTCAATCAGCCCCAGCATTTT
length: 15
V: TRBV19
J: TRBJ1-5
size: -
D: TRBD1

CDR3: CASSITGDSYEQYF
DNA: TGTGCCAGTAGTATTACGGGGGACTCCTACGAGCAGTACTTC
length: 14
V: TRBV19
J: TRBJ2-7
size: -
D: -

CDR3: CASRRDSGGSYEQYF
DNA: TGTGCCAGCAGGAGGGACAGCGGGGGCTCCTACGAGCAGTACTTC
length: 15
V: TRBV6-5
J: TRBJ2-7
size: -
D: -

CDR3: CASSTGTGERPLHF
DNA: TGCGCCAGCAGTACCGGGACAGGGGAACGACCCCTCCACTTT
length: 14
V: TRBV5-1
J: TRBJ1-6
size: -
D: TRBD1

CDR3: CAWSVLDTGELFF
DNA: TGTGCCTGGAGTGTACTGGACACCGGGGAGCTGTTTTTT
length: 13
V: TRBV30
J: TRBJ2-2
size: -
D: -

CDR3: CASSSYSYEQYF
DNA: TGTGCCAGCAGTTCCTATAGCTACGAGCAGTACTTC
length: 12
V: TRBV6-6
J: TRBJ2-7
size: -
D: -

CDR3: CASSQAQGYNEQFF
DNA: TGTGCCAGCAGCCAAGCACAGGGTTACAATGAGCAGTTCTTC
length: 14
V: TRBV3-1/TRBV3-2
J: TRBJ2-1
size: -
D: -

CDR3: CASSRQGGRDGYTF
DNA: TGTGCCAGCAGCCGACAGGGGGGTAGGGATGGCTACACCTTC
length: 14
V: TRBV6-5
J: TRBJ1-2
size: few
D: TRBD1

CDR3: CASRKSTLNYGYTF
DNA: TGTGCCAGCAGAAAGAGTACACTAAACTATGGCTACACCTTC
length: 14
V: TRBV28
J: TRBJ1-2
size: -
D: -

CDR3: CASSLASGQGISYEQYF
DNA: TGCGCCAGCAGCCTAGCTTCGGGACAGGGGATTTCCTACGAGCAGTACTTC
length: 17
V: TRBV4-3
J: TRBJ2-7
size: -
D: TRBD1

CDR3: CASSPVGELFF
DNA: TGTGCCAGCAGCCCGGTGGGGGAGCTGTTTTTT
length: 11
V: TRBV7-9
J: TRBJ2-2
size: -
D: -

CDR3: CSVRQGTPYEQYF
DNA: TGCAGCGTTCGACAGGGTACCCCCTACGAGCAGTACTTC
length: 13
V: TRBV29-1
J: TRBJ2-7
size: -
D: TRBD1